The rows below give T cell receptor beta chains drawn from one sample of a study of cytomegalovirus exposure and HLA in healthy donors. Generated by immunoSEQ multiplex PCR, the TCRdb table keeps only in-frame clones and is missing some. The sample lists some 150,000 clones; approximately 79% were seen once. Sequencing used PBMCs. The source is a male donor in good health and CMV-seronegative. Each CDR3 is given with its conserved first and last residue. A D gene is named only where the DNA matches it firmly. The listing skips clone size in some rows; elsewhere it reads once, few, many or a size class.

cdr3_nt: TGTGCCAGCTCGCCTGGACAAAGGTTTAATTCACCCCTCCACTTT
cdr3_aa: CASSPGQRFNSPLHF
v_call: TRBV18
clone_size: .
d_call: .
j_call: TRBJ1-6

cdr3_nt: TGTGCCAGCAGCCCACACAGGGGGCGATCAGATACGCAGTATTTT
cdr3_aa: CASSPHRGRSDTQYF
v_call: TRBV7-2
clone_size: once
d_call: TRBD1
j_call: TRBJ2-3

cdr3_nt: TGTGCCAGCAGCCCCTATGAACGGGGGGTCAATGAGCAGTTCTTC
cdr3_aa: CASSPYERGVNEQFF
v_call: TRBV7-9
clone_size: .
d_call: TRBD2
j_call: TRBJ2-1

cdr3_nt: TGTGCCAGCAGCTCATGGGGGGGGGCGAGCACCGGGGAGCTGTTTTTT
cdr3_aa: CASSSWGGASTGELFF
v_call: TRBV5-6
clone_size: .
d_call: .
j_call: TRBJ2-2

cdr3_nt: TGTGCCAGCAGTTCAGGACAGACCACAGATACGCAGTATTTT
cdr3_aa: CASSSGQTTDTQYF
v_call: TRBV6-4
clone_size: .
d_call: .
j_call: TRBJ2-3

cdr3_nt: TGTGCCAGCAGTTTTAGCGGGGGGGCGGAAGAGACCCAGTACTTC
cdr3_aa: CASSFSGGAEETQYF
v_call: TRBV7-9
clone_size: once
d_call: TRBD2
j_call: TRBJ2-5

cdr3_nt: TGTGCCAGCAGCCCCCGTTCGACTAGCGGGGCTTCCTACGAGCAGTACTTC
cdr3_aa: CASSPRSTSGASYEQYF
v_call: TRBV7-2
clone_size: .
d_call: TRBD2
j_call: TRBJ2-7

cdr3_nt: TGTGCCTGGAGTCCGGGACAGGGGTTGTATGAGCAGTTCTTC
cdr3_aa: CAWSPGQGLYEQFF
v_call: TRBV30
clone_size: .
d_call: TRBD1
j_call: TRBJ2-1

cdr3_nt: TGTGCCACCTCTCAGCGGGGGCATGGTTTCACAGATACGCAGTATTTT
cdr3_aa: CATSQRGHGFTDTQYF
v_call: TRBV19
clone_size: few
d_call: TRBD2
j_call: TRBJ2-3

cdr3_nt: TGCAGCGTTGAAGGGGGGACAAAGCAGTTCTTC
cdr3_aa: CSVEGGTKQFF
v_call: TRBV29-1
clone_size: .
d_call: .
j_call: TRBJ2-1

cdr3_nt: TGTGCCAGCAGTTCCGAGGGGGACAGCACAGATACGCAGTATTTT
cdr3_aa: CASSSEGDSTDTQYF
v_call: TRBV27
clone_size: .
d_call: .
j_call: TRBJ2-3

cdr3_nt: TGTGCCAGCAGGCGACAGGGGGCGAATAAACTGTTTTTT
cdr3_aa: CASRRQGANKLFF
v_call: TRBV6-5
clone_size: .
d_call: TRBD1
j_call: TRBJ1-4

cdr3_nt: TGTTCCAGCAGCCCGCGGACAAGCAACGCCTACAATGAGCAGTTCTTC
cdr3_aa: CSSSPRTSNAYNEQFF
v_call: TRBV7-9
clone_size: .
d_call: .
j_call: TRBJ2-1

cdr3_nt: TGTGCCAGCAGCTTAGGAGGGAGCCGATTGGCTGAAGCTTTCTTT
cdr3_aa: CASSLGGSRLAEAFF
v_call: TRBV7-9
clone_size: few
d_call: .
j_call: TRBJ1-1

cdr3_nt: TGTGCCAGCAGCCCCTGGGAGGGTAGTAATCAGCCCCAGCATTTT
cdr3_aa: CASSPWEGSNQPQHF
v_call: TRBV7-2
clone_size: .
d_call: .
j_call: TRBJ1-5

cdr3_nt: TGTGCCAGCAGCCGTAAATTATCCTACGAGCAGTACTTC
cdr3_aa: CASSRKLSYEQYF
v_call: TRBV11-2
clone_size: .
d_call: .
j_call: TRBJ2-7

cdr3_nt: TGCGCCAGCAGCTCGGGACTAGCGGGGGTAATAGCCGGGGAGCTGTTTTTT
cdr3_aa: CASSSGLAGVIAGELFF
v_call: TRBV5-1
clone_size: .
d_call: TRBD2
j_call: TRBJ2-2

cdr3_nt: TGTGCCAGCAGTGTAGGGGGCTGGGGCACTGAAGCTTTCTTT
cdr3_aa: CASSVGGWGTEAFF
v_call: TRBV2
clone_size: .
d_call: TRBD1
j_call: TRBJ1-1

cdr3_nt: TGTGCCAGCAGTTCCCAGGGAGGCTACGAGCAGTACTTC
cdr3_aa: CASSSQGGYEQYF
v_call: TRBV27
clone_size: .
d_call: .
j_call: TRBJ2-7

cdr3_nt: TGTGCCAGCAGGGACAGGGGGGACGAGCAGTACTTC
cdr3_aa: CASRDRGDEQYF
v_call: TRBV5-8
clone_size: few
d_call: TRBD1
j_call: TRBJ2-7

cdr3_nt: TGCGCCAGCAGCCAAGAGAGCGGGGATCCCTCAGAGGCCCTCCACTTT
cdr3_aa: CASSQESGDPSEALHF
v_call: TRBV4-1
clone_size: few
d_call: .
j_call: TRBJ1-6

cdr3_nt: TGTGCCAGCATGGGACAGGGGGGAGATGAGCAGTTCTTC
cdr3_aa: CASMGQGGDEQFF
v_call: TRBV2
clone_size: .
d_call: TRBD1
j_call: TRBJ2-1

cdr3_nt: TGCGCCAGCAGCCAGGACAGGGGGGATGAAAAACTGTTTTTT
cdr3_aa: CASSQDRGDEKLFF
v_call: TRBV5-1
clone_size: .
d_call: TRBD1
j_call: TRBJ1-4

cdr3_nt: TGCGCCAGCAGCCAAGATCAAAATAGCGGGGGGGACAATGAGCAGTTCTTC
cdr3_aa: CASSQDQNSGGDNEQFF
v_call: TRBV4-3
clone_size: few
d_call: TRBD2
j_call: TRBJ2-1

cdr3_nt: TGTGCCAGCAGTTACTCAGAGTTTAGCAATCAGCCCCAGCATTTT
cdr3_aa: CASSYSEFSNQPQHF
v_call: TRBV6-6
clone_size: .
d_call: .
j_call: TRBJ1-5

cdr3_nt: TGCGCCAGCAGCCAAGGTTGGGACAGCTCCTACGAGCAGTACTTC
cdr3_aa: CASSQGWDSSYEQYF
v_call: TRBV4-1
clone_size: once
d_call: TRBD1
j_call: TRBJ2-7

cdr3_nt: TGTGCCAGCAGCTCCCGCGGGGGGCCATCCTACGAGCAGTACTTC
cdr3_aa: CASSSRGGPSYEQYF
v_call: TRBV9
clone_size: .
d_call: TRBD2
j_call: TRBJ2-7

cdr3_nt: TGTGCCGTCCCGCGGGCAGATACGCAGTATTTT
cdr3_aa: CAVPRADTQYF
v_call: TRBV6-4
clone_size: .
d_call: .
j_call: TRBJ2-3

cdr3_nt: TGTGCCAGCAGTCGGGACATCGGATTCTATGGCTACACCTTC
cdr3_aa: CASSRDIGFYGYTF
v_call: TRBV6-5
clone_size: .
d_call: .
j_call: TRBJ1-2

cdr3_nt: TGTGCCAGCAGTTTTGAGGCCAGACCCCAGTACTTC
cdr3_aa: CASSFEARPQYF
v_call: TRBV28
clone_size: .
d_call: .
j_call: TRBJ2-5

cdr3_nt: TGTGCCAGCAGCTTGACAGAGAACACTGAAGCTTTCTTT
cdr3_aa: CASSLTENTEAFF
v_call: TRBV5-4
clone_size: few
d_call: .
j_call: TRBJ1-1

cdr3_nt: TGTGCCAGCAGCGACCCCAGCGGGGGGGCACTCGAGCAGTACTTC
cdr3_aa: CASSDPSGGALEQYF
v_call: TRBV11-2
clone_size: .
d_call: TRBD2
j_call: TRBJ2-7

cdr3_nt: TGTGCCAGCAGTGAAGACCCACCGTGGGCAACCGGGGAGCTGTTTTTT
cdr3_aa: CASSEDPPWATGELFF
v_call: TRBV2
clone_size: few
d_call: .
j_call: TRBJ2-2

cdr3_nt: TGCGCCAGCAGCAGCGGGGGGTCCTACACAGATACGCAGTATTTT
cdr3_aa: CASSSGGSYTDTQYF
v_call: TRBV10-1
clone_size: .
d_call: TRBD2
j_call: TRBJ2-3

cdr3_nt: TGCGCCAGCAGCCCCAGACCGGGACAGGGGGGCACCGGGGAGCTGTTTTTT
cdr3_aa: CASSPRPGQGGTGELFF
v_call: TRBV5-1
clone_size: .
d_call: TRBD1
j_call: TRBJ2-2

cdr3_nt: TGTGCCAGCTCACCACCCAGCGGGGGCTACGAGCAGTACTTC
cdr3_aa: CASSPPSGGYEQYF
v_call: TRBV18
clone_size: once
d_call: TRBD2
j_call: TRBJ2-7

cdr3_nt: TGTGCCAGCAGTTTATCGACAGGGGCCTTCTATGGCTACACCTTC
cdr3_aa: CASSLSTGAFYGYTF
v_call: TRBV27
clone_size: once
d_call: TRBD1
j_call: TRBJ1-2

cdr3_nt: TGTGCCAGCAGCCCTACGTCGGGGTTCGGGAACGAGCAGTACTTC
cdr3_aa: CASSPTSGFGNEQYF
v_call: TRBV6-6
clone_size: .
d_call: .
j_call: TRBJ2-7

cdr3_nt: TGTGCCAGCAGCTACAGCGGGGGGCCAGAGACCCAGTACTTC
cdr3_aa: CASSYSGGPETQYF
v_call: TRBV7-6
clone_size: .
d_call: TRBD2
j_call: TRBJ2-5

cdr3_nt: TGTGCCAGCTCACCCACGGGGGGTCTGGGAAGGTCCTACGAGCAGTACTTC
cdr3_aa: CASSPTGGLGRSYEQYF
v_call: TRBV18
clone_size: .
d_call: TRBD2
j_call: TRBJ2-7

cdr3_nt: TGTGCCAGCAGCAGACAGAACACTGAAGCTTTCTTT
cdr3_aa: CASSRQNTEAFF
v_call: TRBV5-4
clone_size: .
d_call: .
j_call: TRBJ1-1

cdr3_nt: TGTGCCACCTCCCTGGGGGGGGCTTATAGCAATCAGCCCCAGCATTTT
cdr3_aa: CATSLGGAYSNQPQHF
v_call: TRBV19
clone_size: .
d_call: .
j_call: TRBJ1-5

cdr3_nt: TGTGCCAGCTCCCTTCAGCCCCCGGGGAACACTGAAGCTTTCTTT
cdr3_aa: CASSLQPPGNTEAFF
v_call: TRBV18
clone_size: .
d_call: .
j_call: TRBJ1-1

cdr3_nt: TGTGCCATCAGTGACGCTAGCGGGGCCATGCAGTACTTC
cdr3_aa: CAISDASGAMQYF
v_call: TRBV10-3
clone_size: .
d_call: TRBD2
j_call: TRBJ2-7

cdr3_nt: TGCGCCACCAAGGCGTCGACAGAGAATGAAAAACTGTTTTTT
cdr3_aa: CATKASTENEKLFF
v_call: TRBV5-1
clone_size: once
d_call: .
j_call: TRBJ1-4

cdr3_nt: TGTGCCTACAACAGGGGATTGAACACTGAAGCTTTCTTT
cdr3_aa: CAYNRGLNTEAFF
v_call: TRBV28
clone_size: .
d_call: TRBD1
j_call: TRBJ1-1

cdr3_nt: TGTGCCAGCAGGTTGCCGACCCTTAGGGGTAATGAAAAACTGTTTTTT
cdr3_aa: CASRLPTLRGNEKLFF
v_call: TRBV5-4
clone_size: .
d_call: .
j_call: TRBJ1-4

cdr3_nt: TGTTCCAGCGGGGAGCTGAACACTGAAGCTTTCTTT
cdr3_aa: CSSGELNTEAFF
v_call: TRBV7-9
clone_size: .
d_call: .
j_call: TRBJ1-1

cdr3_nt: TGCGCCAGCAGCCAAGATGGTGACGGGGGGGGAACCTACAATGAGCAGTTCTTC
cdr3_aa: CASSQDGDGGGTYNEQFF
v_call: TRBV4-1
clone_size: .
d_call: TRBD2
j_call: TRBJ2-1

cdr3_nt: TGTGCCAGCAGCCAATCCGGGGCTAGCGGCACAGATACGCAGTATTTT
cdr3_aa: CASSQSGASGTDTQYF
v_call: TRBV4-2
clone_size: .
d_call: .
j_call: TRBJ2-3

cdr3_nt: TGTGCCAGCAGCCCAGGACAGGGGGCCTACGAGCAGTACTTC
cdr3_aa: CASSPGQGAYEQYF
v_call: TRBV11-2
clone_size: .
d_call: TRBD1
j_call: TRBJ2-7

cdr3_nt: TGTGCCAGCAGTAAAGCGGGGGTAGTGAATGAGCAGTTCTTC
cdr3_aa: CASSKAGVVNEQFF
v_call: TRBV5-4
clone_size: .
d_call: TRBD2
j_call: TRBJ2-1

cdr3_nt: TGTGCCAGCTCACCACCGTCCACACTACCCCACGAGCAGTACTTC
cdr3_aa: CASSPPSTLPHEQYF
v_call: TRBV18
clone_size: .
d_call: .
j_call: TRBJ2-7

cdr3_nt: TGTGCCAGCAGTGAACGGTCAGGGTCCCAGCATTTT
cdr3_aa: CASSERSGSQHF
v_call: TRBV2
clone_size: .
d_call: .
j_call: TRBJ1-5

cdr3_nt: TGTGCCAGCAGTAACCGGGGGGTCCCAGATACGCAGTATTTT
cdr3_aa: CASSNRGVPDTQYF
v_call: TRBV27
clone_size: .
d_call: TRBD2
j_call: TRBJ2-3